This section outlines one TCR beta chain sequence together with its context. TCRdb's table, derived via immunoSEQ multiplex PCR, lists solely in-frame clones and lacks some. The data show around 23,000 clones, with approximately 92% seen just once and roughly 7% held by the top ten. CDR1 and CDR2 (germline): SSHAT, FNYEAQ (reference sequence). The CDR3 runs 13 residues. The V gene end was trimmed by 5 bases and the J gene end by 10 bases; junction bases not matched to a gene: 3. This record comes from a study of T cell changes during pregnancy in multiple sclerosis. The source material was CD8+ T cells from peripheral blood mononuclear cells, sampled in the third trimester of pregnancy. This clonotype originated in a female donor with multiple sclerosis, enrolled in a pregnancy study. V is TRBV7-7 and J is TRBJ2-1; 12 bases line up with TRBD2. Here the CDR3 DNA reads TGTGCCAGCAGCCTTACTAGCGGGGGGGAGCAGTTCTTC. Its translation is CASSLTSGGEQFF.